Presented here are 10 T cell receptor beta chains from one specimen sequenced in a study of tumor-infiltrating lymphocytes in primary liver carcinoma. Starting from around 500 ng of total RNA, TCR beta cDNA was produced with a primer in the constant region. ARM-PCR was slightly modified, and three nested multiplex PCR rounds with it gave rise to the TCR beta libraries. Rounds one and two of PCR, each of roughly 10 cycles, were primed with TRBV1-TRBV30 forward primers and a C-beta reverse primer. TCRdb passed the multiplex PCR reads through MiXCR, listing each CDR3 protein once. This sample carries about 320,000 distinct CDR3 sequences, nearly 60% of them seen once, and the ten largest clones take about a sixth. They got blood RNA out of unsorted whole blood and also pulled out germline DNA. Sequencing was done on a sample of peripheral blood. Every receptor here comes from a woman in her 30s with primary liver carcinoma and hepatitis B virus infection.

The chain recombines TRBV6-5 with TRBJ1-1; possibly TRBD1 for D (5 bases). The CDR3 is 16 amino acids. Trimming removed 4 bases at V and 0 bases at J, with 15 bases between. Germline V gene data show CDR1 as MNHEY and CDR2 as SVGAGI. CDR3 nucleotide sequence: TGTGCCAGCAGTTCCCAGGGCGACAGAATGAACACTGAAGCTTTCTTT. Translating it yields CASSSQGDRMNTEAFF.

This clonotype was seen only a few times. The J gene is TRBJ2-2, the V gene TRBV5-4; 14 positions match TRBD2. Per germline, CDR1 SGHNT and CDR2 YYREEE (reference sequence). Trimming removed 3 bases from V and 3 bases from J; junction bases left unmatched: 4. This CDR3 is 17 amino acids long. The CDR3 DNA reads TGTGCCAGCAGCTGGGGGACTAGCGGGAGACACACCGGGGAGCTGTTTTTT. Translation gives CASSWGTSGRHTGELFF.

On this clonotype itself: At one end, the junction sequence differs from germline, possibly due to a read error. The chain recombines TRBV13 with TRBJ2-1; D gene ambiguous. Germline CDR1 PRHDT, CDR2 FYEKMQ (reference sequence). CDR3 size: 13 residues. This chain's CDR3 is CASCLLRNDEQFF. Here the CDR3 DNA reads TGTGCCAGCTGCTTATTGCGGAACGATGAGCAGTTCTTC.

This clonotype has just a few counts. The V and J genes are TRBV7-9 and TRBJ1-1; D ambiguous. Between the trimmed V and J ends, which lost 1 base and 2 bases, there was a span of 8 bases. The CDR3 has 14 residues. The germline V gene encodes CDR1 SEHNR and CDR2 FQNEAQ (reference sequence). CDR3 region: CASSLELSNTEAFF. Here the CDR3 DNA reads TGTGCCAGCAGCTTAGAGCTGAGTAACACTGAAGCTTTCTTT.

The CDR3: CASSQDGGGWRSQNIQYF. The CDR3, as DNA: TGTGCCAGCAGCCAAGATGGCGGCGGATGGAGATCCCAAAACATTCAGTACTTC. The chain combines TRBV4-2 with TRBJ2-4; D is unclear. Looked up from germline, CDR1 is LGHNA and CDR2 is YNFKEQ. V was cut by 0 bases and J by 5 bases, with 20 bases left in between. The CDR3 contains 18 residues.

Regarding this clonotype: One end of the junction fails to match germline, which may point to a read error. The chain employs TRBV4-2 and TRBJ1-1; D is uncertain. The CDR3 is 14 residues long. Germline V CDR1 and CDR2: LGHNA, YNFKEQ. The CDR3 reads CASSQVSGGNGAFF. The CDR3 region has the DNA TGCGCCAGCAGCCAAGTTAGCGGCGGCAACGGGGCTTTCTTT.

The chain carries TRBV4-2 and TRBJ2-1; no firm D call. Looked up from germline, CDR1 is LGHNA and CDR2 is YNFKEQ. The CDR3 runs to 14 residues. Trimming took off 3 bases at V and 9 bases at J, with 15 bases between the two ends. CDR3 bases: TGTGCCAGCAGCCAGGAAAGCGTGGGTACTGAGCAGTTCTTC. This encodes CASSQESVGTEQFF.

V usage is TRBV4-1 and J usage is TRBJ2-7; TRBD1 matches at 7 bases. The germline V gene encodes CDR1 MGHRA and CDR2 YSYEKL. V dropped 4 bases and J dropped 4; count of bases not matched to a gene: 10. The CDR3 has 15 amino acids. DNA of the CDR3: TGCGCCAGCAGCCGAGCAAAACAGGGGCAGTACGAGCAGTACTTC. This encodes CASSRAKQGQYEQYF.

This rearrangement joins TRBV6-5 to TRBJ2-1, with 8 bases aligning to TRBD2. The CDR3 runs to 15 residues. With V trimmed by 9 bases and J by 9 bases, 16 bases remained unmatched. From germline, CDR1 is MNHEY and CDR2 SVGAGI. The CDR3 nucleotides read TGTGCCAGAGTTAAGGTGGCGGGAGGAAGTGTTGAGCAGTTCTTC. Amino acid sequence: CARVKVAGGSVEQFF.

In this sample, this clonotype turned up once. Possible read error: a much larger clone is one base away. The chain is built from TRBV6-6 and TRBJ2-3; the D gene is possibly TRBD2 (7 bases). Germline values: CDR1 MNHNY, CDR2 SVGAGI (reference sequence). The CDR3 has 14 residues. This CDR3 reads CASSYGRDTDMQYF. The CDR3 DNA is TGTGCCAGCAGTTACGGGAGGGACACAGATATGCAGTATTTT.